One and the same sample provided the 12 T cell receptor beta chains below, sequenced in a study of blood T cell repertoires in COVID-19. Method: immunoSEQ multiplex PCR; TCRdb's copy keeps in-frame clones and lacks some. Of about 34,000 clones in the sample, roughly 80% were seen once. Sequences were obtained from peripheral blood. Receptor source: a human donor in a cohort sampled during active COVID-19.

The chain combines TRBV5-1 with TRBJ1-5; a weak D match, TRBD1 (5 bases). This CDR3 region has 20 residues. The germline V gene encodes CDR1 SGHRS and CDR2 YFSETQ. The V gene lost 1 base and the J gene lost 0 bases, with 23 bases spanning the gap. CDR3 DNA sequence: TGCGCCAGCAGCTTGATTTTTCGCGTAGGGGTAGCCATTAGCAATCAGCCCCAGCATTTT. Its translation is CASSLIFRVGVAISNQPQHF.

The CDR3 is CASKSTPETQYF. CDR3 sequence (DNA): TGTGCCAGCAAAAGCACGCCAGAGACCCAGTACTTC. The chain uses TRBV27 and TRBJ2-5; D gene uncertain. The CDR3 consists of 12 residues. Germline lookup yields CDR1 MNHEY and CDR2 SMNVEV (reference sequence). With 7 bases removed from V and 4 bases from J, the gap between germline ends came to 10 bases.

This clone occurred once. The chain carries TRBV4-2 and TRBJ1-4, with 9 bases identical to TRBD1. The CDR3 has 14 amino acids. Unmatched junction bases numbered 3, after V lost 5 bases and J lost 5 bases. Germline CDR1 is LGHNA and CDR2 is YNFKEQ. The CDR3 loop reads CASSFGTGNEKLFF. The CDR3 bases are TGTGCCAGCAGCTTCGGGACAGGGAATGAAAAACTGTTTTTT.

This chain connects TRBV28 to TRBJ2-5; the match to TRBD1 covers 10 bases. Germline V lookup: CDR1 MDHEN, CDR2 SYDVKM. The CDR3 has 15 amino acids. V gave up 4 bases and J gave up 3 bases; unmatched junction bases: 5. CDR3 in DNA: TGTGCCAGCAGTTCCTCGGGACAGGGGAAAGAGACCCAGTACTTC. Encoded protein: CASSSSGQGKETQYF.

This clone was counted only a few times. This specimen includes other DNA sequences encoding the same CDR3. V is TRBV10-3 and J is TRBJ1-4; D unresolved. The CDR3 runs 13 residues. Germline assignment: CDR1 ENHRY and CDR2 SYGVKD. Deletions cut 7 bases from V and 2 bases from J, with 8 bases between. The CDR3: CAIKAGTNEKLFF. The CDR3 DNA is TGTGCCATCAAGGCAGGTACTAATGAAAAACTGTTTTTT.

This rearrangement joins TRBV27 to TRBJ2-1, with 7 bases that match TRBD2. The V and J ends lost 8 bases and 15 bases, in that order; junction bases with no gene match: 13. This CDR3 has 12 residues. Germline V lookup: CDR1 MNHEY, CDR2 SMNVEV (reference sequence). The CDR3 reads CASSSTGTTMFF. The DNA of the CDR3 is TGTGCCAGCTCTAGCACCGGGACTACAATGTTCTTC.

As DNA, the CDR3 is TGTGCCAGCAGCAAGAGACAGGGGGCGGCCGGCTACACCTTC. Protein: CASSKRQGAAGYTF. The chain is built from TRBV5-4 and TRBJ1-2, with 10 bases identical to TRBD1. Germline lookup yields CDR1 SGHNT and CDR2 YYREEE (reference sequence). This CDR3 region has 14 residues. After removal of 4 bases from V and 8 bases from J, the junction contained 8 bases not matched to a gene.

V and J are TRBV7-2 and TRBJ1-2; D might be TRBD1 (5 bases). Germline V CDR1 and CDR2: SGHTA, FQGNSA. Between the trimmed V and J ends, which lost 5 bases and 6 bases, there was a span of 19 bases. The CDR3 has 15 amino acids. DNA of the CDR3: TGTGCCAGCAGCCCCCAGTTAAAACAGGCGAATGGCTACACCTTC. It codes for CASSPQLKQANGYTF.

This clone occurred a few times. The chain combines TRBV7-2 with TRBJ1-5; TRBD1 agrees at 8 bases. The V gene's germline CDR1 is SGHTA and CDR2 FQGNSA. The CDR3 covers 15 residues. The ends lost 5 bases at V and 5 bases at J; junction bases unmatched: 8. The chain's CDR3 is CASSREAGGHQPQHF. The CDR3 nucleotides read TGTGCCAGCAGCCGGGAGGCAGGGGGCCATCAGCCCCAGCATTTT.

The gene calls are TRBV15 and TRBJ2-1; D unresolved. The V end was cut by 1 base, the J end by 2 bases, with 9 bases between. This CDR3 has 15 amino acids. Per the germline V gene, CDR1 is LNHNV and CDR2 is YYDKDF (reference sequence). For the CDR3, the DNA is TGTGCCACCAGCAGAGCCTATAGCACCTACAATGAGCAGTTCTTC. It encodes CATSRAYSTYNEQFF.

V and J are TRBV6-5 and TRBJ2-1; 9 nucleotides match TRBD1. Trimming removed 8 bases from V and 7 bases from J; junction bases left unmatched: 6. There are 13 residues in the CDR3. CDR1 and CDR2 (germline): MNHEY, SVGAGI. CDR3 coding DNA: TGTGCCAGCGATAACAGGGGGCTAAATGAGCAGTTCTTC. Translation: CASDNRGLNEQFF.

This chain's CDR3 is CASSSGTPDNSPLHF. The CDR3 bases are TGCGCCAGCAGCTCTGGGACACCAGATAATTCACCCCTCCACTTT. The chain couples TRBV5-1 to TRBJ1-6; D is perhaps TRBD1 (6 bases). Germline V gene sequence: CDR1 SGHRS, CDR2 YFSETQ. V was shortened by 3 bases and J by 5 bases, with 12 bases between the two germline ends. The CDR3 has 15 residues. Full variable domain (rest looked up from reference TRBV5-1 and TRBJ1-6): KAGVTQTPRYLIKTRGQQVTLSCSPISGHRSVSWYQQTPGQGLQFLFEYFSETQRNKGNFPGRFSGRQFSNSRSEMNVSTLELGDSALYLCASSSGTPDNSPLHFGNGTRLTVT.